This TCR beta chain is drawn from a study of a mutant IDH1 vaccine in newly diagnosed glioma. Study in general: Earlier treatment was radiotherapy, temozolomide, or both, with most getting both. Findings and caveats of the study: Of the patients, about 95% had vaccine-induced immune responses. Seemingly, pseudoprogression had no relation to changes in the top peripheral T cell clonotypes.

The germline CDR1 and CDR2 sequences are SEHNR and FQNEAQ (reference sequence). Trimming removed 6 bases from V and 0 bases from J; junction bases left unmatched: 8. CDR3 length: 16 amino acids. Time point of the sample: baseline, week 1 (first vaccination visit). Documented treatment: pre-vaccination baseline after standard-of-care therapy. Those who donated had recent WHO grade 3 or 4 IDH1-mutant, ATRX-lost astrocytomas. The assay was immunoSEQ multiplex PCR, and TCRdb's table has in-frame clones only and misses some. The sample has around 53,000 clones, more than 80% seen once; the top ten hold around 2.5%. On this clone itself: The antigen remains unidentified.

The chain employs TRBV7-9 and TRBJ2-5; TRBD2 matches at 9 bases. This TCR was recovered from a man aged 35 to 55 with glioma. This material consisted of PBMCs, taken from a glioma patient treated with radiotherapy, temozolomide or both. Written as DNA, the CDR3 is TGTGCCAGCAGTTACCGTCGACTAGCGGACCAAGAGACCCAGTACTTC. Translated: CASSYRRLADQETQYF.